This TCR beta chain was recovered during a study of cytotoxic CD8 clonotypes in ibrutinib-treated CLL. As for the study in general: The sample average was about 260,000 productive templates and 100,000 or so productive rearrangements.

Looked up from germline, CDR1 is GTSNPN and CDR2 is SVGIG (reference sequence). The CDR3 has 12 amino acids. Trimming stripped 2 bases from V and 8 bases from J, with 12 bases between. With sequencing, the targeted depth ranged from 1 in 200,000 to 1 in 1 million T cells. Using immunoSEQ multiplex PCR, the repertoire was profiled, and TCRdb retains in-frame clones only, with some absent. The sample shows about 140,000 clones, around 93% of them seen only once. The study's findings and limits: Public clonotypes, found uncommonly, either contracted or stayed stable on treatment. Clonality grew at ibrutinib response; at progression, it decreased back toward baseline.

About this clone: The antigen remains unidentified.

The sequence was collected from a human donor with chronic lymphocytic leukemia. This chain joins TRBV30 and TRBJ1-1; D gene unclear. Specimen: PBMCs, collected after 12 months of ibrutinib treatment. The CDR3 here is CAWSSGRREAFF. CDR3 DNA: TGTGCCTGGAGTTCAGGCCGGCGGGAAGCTTTCTTT.